These T cell receptor beta chains were read from a single sample in a study of human T cells and chemical hapten exposure. A single record per CDR3 protein comes from TCRdb applying MiXCR to the RACE reads. This sample has around 360,000 distinct CDR3 sequences, with about 6% found just once. Sequences were derived from whole blood, sampled in connection with sensitization to the hapten diphenylcyclopropenone (DPC). Source of these receptors: a woman between 18 and 30 years old with alopecia areata. Some clones in this sample may be carry-over from other donors' samples. CDR3s include the opening cysteine and the closing phenylalanine or tryptophan. A D gene is named only where the DNA matches it firmly. The size entry is marked missing in some rows and otherwise reads once, few, many or a size class.

d_call: TRBD2; v_call: TRBV5-4; clone_size: .; j_call: TRBJ2-3; cdr3_aa: CASSLDGGGASDTQYF; cdr3_nt: TGTGCCAGCAGCTTGGATGGCGGGGGGGCCTCAGATACGCAGTATTTT
d_call: TRBD1; v_call: TRBV27; clone_size: few; j_call: TRBJ2-5; cdr3_aa: CASSPDREETQYF; cdr3_nt: TGTGCCAGCAGTCCCGACAGGGAAGAGACCCAGTACTTC
d_call: .; v_call: TRBV9; clone_size: few; j_call: TRBJ2-7; cdr3_aa: CASSTYGSGYEQYF; cdr3_nt: TGTGCCAGCAGCACTTATGGGTCTGGCTACGAGCAGTACTTC
d_call: .; v_call: TRBV18; clone_size: few; j_call: TRBJ1-2; cdr3_aa: CASSPRSAGNEGYTF; cdr3_nt: TGTGCCAGCTCACCACGTTCTGCGGGGAACGAGGGCTACACCTTC
d_call: .; v_call: TRBV7-2; clone_size: .; j_call: TRBJ2-2; cdr3_aa: CASSLSGASNTGELFF; cdr3_nt: TGTGCCAGCAGCTTATCAGGGGCTTCGAACACCGGGGAGCTGTTTTTT
d_call: .; v_call: TRBV6-1; clone_size: .; j_call: TRBJ1-1; cdr3_aa: CASSEAGLGAEAFF; cdr3_nt: TGTGCCAGCAGTGAAGCGGGGTTGGGCGCTGAAGCTTTCTTT
d_call: .; v_call: TRBV28; clone_size: many; j_call: TRBJ2-5; cdr3_aa: CASYKQETQYF; cdr3_nt: TGTGCCAGCTATAAGCAAGAGACCCAGTACTTC
d_call: TRBD2; v_call: TRBV7-8; clone_size: few; j_call: TRBJ2-1; cdr3_aa: CASSLASGLAVYEQFF; cdr3_nt: TGTGCCAGCAGCTTAGCGTCAGGACTAGCGGTCTATGAGCAGTTCTTC
d_call: .; v_call: TRBV10-3; clone_size: .; j_call: TRBJ2-3; cdr3_aa: CAIRTPKGNWKSTDTQYF; cdr3_nt: TGTGCCATCAGGACACCTAAGGGGAACTGGAAGAGCACAGATACGCAGTATTTT
d_call: TRBD1; v_call: TRBV20-1; clone_size: once; j_call: TRBJ1-1; cdr3_aa: CSAFSRDRDTEAFF; cdr3_nt: TGCAGTGCTTTTTCCCGGGACAGAGACACTGAAGCTTTCTTT
d_call: .; v_call: TRBV6-4; clone_size: many; j_call: TRBJ2-3; cdr3_aa: CASSDRTTDTQYF; cdr3_nt: TGTGCCAGCAGCGACAGGACGACAGATACGCAGTATTTT
d_call: .; v_call: TRBV28; clone_size: .; j_call: TRBJ2-5; cdr3_aa: CASSFGIRQDF; cdr3_nt: TGTGCCAGCAGTTTTGGGATCCGCCAAGACTTC
d_call: .; v_call: TRBV12-3/TRBV12-4; clone_size: .; j_call: TRBJ2-4; cdr3_aa: CASSSNIQYF; cdr3_nt: TGTGCCAGCAGTTCAAACATTCAGTACTTC
d_call: TRBD2; v_call: TRBV3-1; clone_size: few; j_call: TRBJ2-7; cdr3_aa: CASSQEGSGGKYF; cdr3_nt: TGTGCCAGCAGCCAAGAAGGTAGCGGGGGGAAGTACTTC
d_call: .; v_call: TRBV7-3; clone_size: .; j_call: TRBJ2-2; cdr3_aa: CASSSLAGELFF; cdr3_nt: TGTGCCAGCAGCTCCCTGGCGGGGGAGCTGTTTTTT
d_call: .; v_call: TRBV4-1; clone_size: many; j_call: TRBJ1-1; cdr3_aa: CASSQELGGGTEAFF; cdr3_nt: TGCGCCAGCAGCCAAGAATTGGGGGGCGGCACTGAAGCTTTCTTT
d_call: TRBD1; v_call: TRBV7-2; clone_size: many; j_call: TRBJ1-6; cdr3_aa: CASSFDRGLSPLHF; cdr3_nt: TGTGCCAGCAGTTTTGACAGGGGGCTATCACCCCTCCACTTT
d_call: .; v_call: TRBV3-1; clone_size: many; j_call: TRBJ1-5; cdr3_aa: CASSQRGSYNQPQHF; cdr3_nt: TGTGCCAGCAGCCAGAGGGGCAGTTACAATCAGCCCCAGCATTTT
d_call: .; v_call: TRBV11-2; clone_size: once; j_call: TRBJ2-3; cdr3_aa: CASSLRAASTDTQYF; cdr3_nt: TGTGCCAGCAGCTTAAGGGCTGCGAGCACAGATACGCAGTATTTT
d_call: .; v_call: TRBV7-8; clone_size: many; j_call: TRBJ1-1; cdr3_aa: CASSLKGGLNTEAFF; cdr3_nt: TGTGCCAGCAGCTTAAAAGGAGGTCTCAACACTGAAGCTTTCTTT
d_call: TRBD1; v_call: TRBV7-9; clone_size: .; j_call: TRBJ2-7; cdr3_aa: CASSATGTGAYRLKYF; cdr3_nt: TGTGCCAGCAGCGCCACCGGGACAGGGGCCTATAGACTAAAGTACTTC
d_call: TRBD1; v_call: TRBV27; clone_size: .; j_call: TRBJ1-1; cdr3_aa: CASSLTGELVNTEAFF; cdr3_nt: TGTGCCAGCAGTCTCACAGGGGAGTTGGTAAACACTGAAGCTTTCTTT
d_call: TRBD1; v_call: TRBV12-5; clone_size: few; j_call: TRBJ1-1; cdr3_aa: CASALTGEITEAFF; cdr3_nt: TGTGCTAGTGCCCTGACAGGGGAGATCACTGAAGCTTTCTTT
d_call: TRBD1; v_call: TRBV29-1; clone_size: few; j_call: TRBJ1-4; cdr3_aa: CSAGQGFNEKLFF; cdr3_nt: TGCAGCGCGGGACAGGGATTTAATGAAAAACTGTTTTTT
d_call: .; v_call: TRBV24-1; clone_size: many; j_call: TRBJ1-2; cdr3_aa: CATSENDRNYGYTF; cdr3_nt: TGTGCCACCAGTGAAAACGACAGAAACTATGGCTACACCTTC
d_call: .; v_call: TRBV4-3; clone_size: .; j_call: TRBJ2-3; cdr3_aa: CASSNNIRGADTDTQYF; cdr3_nt: TGCGCCAGCAGCAATAATATCCGGGGGGCCGACACAGATACGCAGTATTTT
d_call: TRBD1; v_call: TRBV14; clone_size: many; j_call: TRBJ2-7; cdr3_aa: CASSQDGWTGSSEQYF; cdr3_nt: TGTGCCAGCAGCCAAGATGGATGGACAGGGTCCTCCGAGCAGTACTTC
d_call: TRBD2; v_call: TRBV6-5; clone_size: .; j_call: TRBJ2-3; cdr3_aa: CASSYSKTPGSGGPTDTQYF; cdr3_nt: TGTGCCAGCAGTTACTCGAAGACCCCGGGTAGCGGGGGACCCACAGATACGCAGTATTTT
d_call: TRBD2; v_call: TRBV12-3/TRBV12-4; clone_size: .; j_call: TRBJ2-3; cdr3_aa: CASTPSGGTSTDTQYF; cdr3_nt: TGTGCCAGCACCCCTAGCGGGGGTACAAGCACAGATACGCAGTATTTT
d_call: .; v_call: TRBV11-3; clone_size: .; j_call: TRBJ1-6; cdr3_aa: CASSSDLPGSPLHF; cdr3_nt: TGTGCCAGCAGCTCCGACTTGCCCGGTTCACCCCTCCACTTT
d_call: .; v_call: TRBV27; clone_size: .; j_call: TRBJ2-6; cdr3_aa: CASSLIYSSGANVLTF; cdr3_nt: TGTGCCAGCTCATTGATCTACAGCTCTGGGGCCAACGTCCTGACTTTC
d_call: .; v_call: TRBV5-1; clone_size: .; j_call: TRBJ1-5; cdr3_aa: CASSLVGGSQPQHF; cdr3_nt: TGCGCCAGCAGCTTGGTGGGGGGTTCCCAGCCCCAGCATTTT
d_call: .; v_call: TRBV12-3/TRBV12-4; clone_size: many; j_call: TRBJ1-6; cdr3_aa: CASTWTRRGVSPLHF; cdr3_nt: TGTGCCAGCACCTGGACTAGGAGGGGGGTTTCACCCCTCCACTTT
d_call: .; v_call: TRBV6-5; clone_size: many; j_call: TRBJ2-1; cdr3_aa: CASSYAGPYNEQFF; cdr3_nt: TGTGCCAGCAGTTACGCGGGGCCCTACAATGAGCAGTTCTTC